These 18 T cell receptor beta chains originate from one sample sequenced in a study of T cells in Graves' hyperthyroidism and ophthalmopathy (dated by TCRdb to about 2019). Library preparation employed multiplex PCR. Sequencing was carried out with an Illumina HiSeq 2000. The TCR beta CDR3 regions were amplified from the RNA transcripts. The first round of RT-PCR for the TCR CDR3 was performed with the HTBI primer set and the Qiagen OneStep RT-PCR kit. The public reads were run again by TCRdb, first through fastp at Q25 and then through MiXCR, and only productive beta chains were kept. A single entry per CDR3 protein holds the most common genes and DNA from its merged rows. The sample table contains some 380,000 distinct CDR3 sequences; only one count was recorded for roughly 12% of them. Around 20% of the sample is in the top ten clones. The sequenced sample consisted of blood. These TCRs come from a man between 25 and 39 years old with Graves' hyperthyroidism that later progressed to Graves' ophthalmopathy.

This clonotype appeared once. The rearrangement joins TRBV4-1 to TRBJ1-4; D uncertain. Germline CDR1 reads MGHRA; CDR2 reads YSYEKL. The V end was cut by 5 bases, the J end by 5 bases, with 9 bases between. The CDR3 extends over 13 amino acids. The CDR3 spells CASSLIINEKLFF. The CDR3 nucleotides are TGCGCCAGCAGCTTGATAATAAATGAAAAACTGTTTTTT.

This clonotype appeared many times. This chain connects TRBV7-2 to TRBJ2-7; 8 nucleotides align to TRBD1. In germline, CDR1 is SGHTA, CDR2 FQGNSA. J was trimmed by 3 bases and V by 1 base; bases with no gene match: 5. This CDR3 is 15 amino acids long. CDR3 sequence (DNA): TGTGCCAGCAGCTTAGGGATTGGACAGGGCTACGAGCAGTACTTC. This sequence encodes CASSLGIGQGYEQYF.

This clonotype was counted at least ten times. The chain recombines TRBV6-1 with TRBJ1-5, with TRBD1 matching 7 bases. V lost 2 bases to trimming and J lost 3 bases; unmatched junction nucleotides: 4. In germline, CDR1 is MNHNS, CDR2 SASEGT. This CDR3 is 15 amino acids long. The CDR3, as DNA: TGTGCCAGCAGTGAATGGGACAGATCCAATCAGCCCCAGCATTTT. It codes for CASSEWDRSNQPQHF.

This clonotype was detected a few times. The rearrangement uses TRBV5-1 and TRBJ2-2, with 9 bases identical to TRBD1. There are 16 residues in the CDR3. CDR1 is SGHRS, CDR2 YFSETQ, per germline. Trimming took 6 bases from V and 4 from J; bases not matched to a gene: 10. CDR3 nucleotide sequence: TGCGCCAGCATCGGGGGAACGGGACAGGGCACCGGGGAGCTGTTTTTT. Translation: CASIGGTGQGTGELFF.

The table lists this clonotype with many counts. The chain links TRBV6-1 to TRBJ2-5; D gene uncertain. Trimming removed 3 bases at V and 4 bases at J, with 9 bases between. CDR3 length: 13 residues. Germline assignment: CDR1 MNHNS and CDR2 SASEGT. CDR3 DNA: TGTGCCAGCAGTGATAGGTGGGGAGAGACCCAGTACTTC. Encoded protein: CASSDRWGETQYF.

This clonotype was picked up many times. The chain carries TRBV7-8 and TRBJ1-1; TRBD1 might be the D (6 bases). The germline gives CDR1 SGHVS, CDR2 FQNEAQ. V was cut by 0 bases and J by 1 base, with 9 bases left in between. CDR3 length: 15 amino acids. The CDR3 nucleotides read TGTGCCAGCAGCTTAGCGGGGGCCCGGAACACTGAAGCTTTCTTT. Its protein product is CASSLAGARNTEAFF.

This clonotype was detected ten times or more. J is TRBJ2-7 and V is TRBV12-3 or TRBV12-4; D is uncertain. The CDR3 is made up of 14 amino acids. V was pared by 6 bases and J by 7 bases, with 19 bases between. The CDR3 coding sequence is TGTGCCAGCAGCCCGAGGACCGATCTGAGGGAGCAGTACTTC. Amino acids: CASSPRTDLREQYF.

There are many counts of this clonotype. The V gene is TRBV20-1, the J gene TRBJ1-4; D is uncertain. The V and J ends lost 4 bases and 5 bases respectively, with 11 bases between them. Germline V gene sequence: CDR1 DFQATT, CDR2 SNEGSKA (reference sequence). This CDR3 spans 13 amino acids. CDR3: CSAKAGPNEKLFF. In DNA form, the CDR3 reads TGCAGTGCTAAGGCAGGACCGAATGAAAAACTGTTTTTT.

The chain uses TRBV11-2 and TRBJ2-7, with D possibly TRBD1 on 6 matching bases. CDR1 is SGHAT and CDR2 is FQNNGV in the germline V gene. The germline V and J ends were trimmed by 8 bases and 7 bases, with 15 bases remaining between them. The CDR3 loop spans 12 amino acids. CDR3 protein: CASSTSRGEQYF. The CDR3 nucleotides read TGTGCCAGCTCCACATCCAGGGGAGAGCAGTACTTC.

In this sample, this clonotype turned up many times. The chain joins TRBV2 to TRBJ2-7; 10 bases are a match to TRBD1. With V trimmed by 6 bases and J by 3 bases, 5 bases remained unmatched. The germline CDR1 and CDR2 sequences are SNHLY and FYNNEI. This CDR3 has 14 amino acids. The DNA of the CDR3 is TGTGCCAGCAGGATGACAGGGGGCAACTACGAGCAGTACTTC. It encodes CASRMTGGNYEQYF.

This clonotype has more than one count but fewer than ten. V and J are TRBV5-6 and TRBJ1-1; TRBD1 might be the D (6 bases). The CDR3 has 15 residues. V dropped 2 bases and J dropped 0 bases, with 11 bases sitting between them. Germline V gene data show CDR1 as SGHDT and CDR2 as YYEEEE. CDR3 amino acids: CASSFGTTMNTEAFF. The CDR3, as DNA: TGTGCCAGCAGCTTCGGGACAACCATGAACACTGAAGCTTTCTTT.

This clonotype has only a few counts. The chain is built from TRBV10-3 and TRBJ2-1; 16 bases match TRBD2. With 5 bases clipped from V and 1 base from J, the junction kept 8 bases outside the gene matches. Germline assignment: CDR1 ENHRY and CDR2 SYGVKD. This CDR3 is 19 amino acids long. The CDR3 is CAISRTGTSGGASYNEQFF. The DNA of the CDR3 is TGTGCCATCAGTAGAACCGGGACTAGCGGGGGGGCTTCCTACAATGAGCAGTTCTTC.

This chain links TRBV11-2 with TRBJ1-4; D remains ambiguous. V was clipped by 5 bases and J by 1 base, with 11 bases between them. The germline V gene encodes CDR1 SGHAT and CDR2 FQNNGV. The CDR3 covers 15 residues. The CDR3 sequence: CASSPRLLTNEKLFF. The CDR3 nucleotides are TGTGCCAGCAGCCCCCGGCTCCTAACTAATGAAAAACTGTTTTTT.

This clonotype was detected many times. Here the CDR3 DNA reads TGTGCCAGCAGTATAGGGACGAGACAGCCTGCGAACACCGGGGAGCTGTTTTTT. This encodes CASSIGTRQPANTGELFF. The V call is TRBV27, the J call TRBJ2-2, with D perhaps assigned TRBD1 or TRBD2 (5 bases each). CDR1 is MNHEY, CDR2 SMNVEV, per germline (reference sequence). Trimming took off 5 bases at V and 0 bases at J, with 19 bases between the two ends. CDR3 length: 18 residues.

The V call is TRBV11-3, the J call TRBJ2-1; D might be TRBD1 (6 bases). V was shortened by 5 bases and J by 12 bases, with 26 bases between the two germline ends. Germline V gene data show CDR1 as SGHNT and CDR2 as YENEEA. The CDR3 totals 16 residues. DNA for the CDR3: TGTGCCAGCAGCAAGTGGACAGCAAATGTGTCCGTAAGGCAGTTCTTC. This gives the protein CASSKWTANVSVRQFF.

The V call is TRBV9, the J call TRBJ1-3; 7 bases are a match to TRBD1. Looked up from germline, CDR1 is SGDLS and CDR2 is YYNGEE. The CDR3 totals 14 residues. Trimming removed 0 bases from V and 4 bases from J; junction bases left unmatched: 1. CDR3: CASSVGDRGNTIYF. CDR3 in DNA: TGTGCCAGCAGCGTAGGGGACAGAGGAAACACCATATATTTT.

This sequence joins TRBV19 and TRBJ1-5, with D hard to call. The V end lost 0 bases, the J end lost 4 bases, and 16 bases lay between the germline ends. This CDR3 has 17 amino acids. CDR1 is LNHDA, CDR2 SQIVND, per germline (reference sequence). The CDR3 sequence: CASSIDPIGVWNQPQHF. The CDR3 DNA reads TGTGCCAGTAGTATAGATCCCATCGGGGTTTGGAATCAGCCCCAGCATTTT.

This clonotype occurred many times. CDR3 in DNA: TGTGCCAGCAGCTTTATCCGAGGGCGTGCTAACTATGGCTACACCTTC. Translated, it gives CASSFIRGRANYGYTF. The chain carries TRBV7-2 and TRBJ1-2; no clear D. Germline-derived CDR1 and CDR2 are SGHTA and FQGNSA. Between the trimmed V and J ends, which lost 3 bases and 0 bases, there was a span of 14 bases. The CDR3 is 16 residues long.